The T cell receptor beta chain described here comes from a study of blood T cell repertoires in COVID-19 (dated by TCRdb to 2019 to 2021). The study in broad terms: Samples from collaborators originated in the United States, Italy and Spain and spanned both the acute and convalescent phases of COVID-19. The prospective study material was composed of cDNA or gDNA derived from T cells, B-cell-depleted T cells, or PBMCs. The dataset comprised deeply sampled blood TCRbeta repertoires from subjects exposed to, actively infected with, or recovered from COVID-19. The repertoires were made available in a free public database intended to serve as a resource for research on the immune response to SARS-CoV-2. Samples came from the ongoing ImmuneRACE study (first 160 participants) plus 1,254 subjects from 6 global collaborators. The sample metadata nearly always contained a de-identified subject ID, COVID-19 status, age in years and sex. Where HLA class I and class II types were available, the types were taken from metadata supplied by the sample provider, not from assay-based typing. Overall results and qualifications from the work: The quantity of clinical and demographic metadata differed by source and by participant and was supplied without curation.

Each collaborating institution followed its own protocols to collect whole blood in K2EDTA tubes. Collaborator samples were shipped for TCRbeta analysis as frozen whole blood, isolated PBMCs, or DNA extracted from either sample type. TCRbeta CDR3 regions were amplified from genomic DNA using the immunoSEQ Assay, a bias-controlled multiplex PCR. As for how the authors treated the data: Nucleated cell counts per sample were estimated from amplification of reference gene primers within the assay. To quantify the absolute abundance of each unique TCRbeta CDR3 rearrangement, sequence reads were collapsed and filtered. For each sample, productive Simpson clonality was calculated as the square root of Simpson's diversity index across productive rearrangements. Held by TCRdb, this immuneACCESS table contains in-frame sequences only and omits some clones. Under half of the omission traces to an unresolved V gene where checked; the cause of the rest is unknown. The V and J calls and clone size come from that table; D and trimming were worked out from the DNA. This sample has 30,000 to 40,000 clones in its table, and 75% to 85% of those were observed once. Approximately 15% of the sample lies in the top ten.

To note about this clone: There is no known antigen for this receptor. Within one base of it there is no much larger clone, and no base qualities were kept.

V loses 5 bases, J loses 4 bases, and the germline ends lie 11 bases apart. Reading the germline V gene (reference sequence) gives CDR1 SEHNR and CDR2 FQNEAQ. The CDR3 numbers 13 residues from cysteine through phenylalanine. This entry keeps only the CDR3 DNA: 39 bases, framed from base 1. What was sequenced was peripheral blood. This receptor was taken from a woman aged 70-85 years with acute or convalescent COVID-19. The chain employs TRBV7-9 and TRBJ1-1; too little of a D gene remains to name it. The CDR3 corresponds to CASSLEEVTEAFF. The DNA sequence is as follows: TGTGCCAGCAGCCTTGAGGAGGTCACTGAAGCTTTCTTT.